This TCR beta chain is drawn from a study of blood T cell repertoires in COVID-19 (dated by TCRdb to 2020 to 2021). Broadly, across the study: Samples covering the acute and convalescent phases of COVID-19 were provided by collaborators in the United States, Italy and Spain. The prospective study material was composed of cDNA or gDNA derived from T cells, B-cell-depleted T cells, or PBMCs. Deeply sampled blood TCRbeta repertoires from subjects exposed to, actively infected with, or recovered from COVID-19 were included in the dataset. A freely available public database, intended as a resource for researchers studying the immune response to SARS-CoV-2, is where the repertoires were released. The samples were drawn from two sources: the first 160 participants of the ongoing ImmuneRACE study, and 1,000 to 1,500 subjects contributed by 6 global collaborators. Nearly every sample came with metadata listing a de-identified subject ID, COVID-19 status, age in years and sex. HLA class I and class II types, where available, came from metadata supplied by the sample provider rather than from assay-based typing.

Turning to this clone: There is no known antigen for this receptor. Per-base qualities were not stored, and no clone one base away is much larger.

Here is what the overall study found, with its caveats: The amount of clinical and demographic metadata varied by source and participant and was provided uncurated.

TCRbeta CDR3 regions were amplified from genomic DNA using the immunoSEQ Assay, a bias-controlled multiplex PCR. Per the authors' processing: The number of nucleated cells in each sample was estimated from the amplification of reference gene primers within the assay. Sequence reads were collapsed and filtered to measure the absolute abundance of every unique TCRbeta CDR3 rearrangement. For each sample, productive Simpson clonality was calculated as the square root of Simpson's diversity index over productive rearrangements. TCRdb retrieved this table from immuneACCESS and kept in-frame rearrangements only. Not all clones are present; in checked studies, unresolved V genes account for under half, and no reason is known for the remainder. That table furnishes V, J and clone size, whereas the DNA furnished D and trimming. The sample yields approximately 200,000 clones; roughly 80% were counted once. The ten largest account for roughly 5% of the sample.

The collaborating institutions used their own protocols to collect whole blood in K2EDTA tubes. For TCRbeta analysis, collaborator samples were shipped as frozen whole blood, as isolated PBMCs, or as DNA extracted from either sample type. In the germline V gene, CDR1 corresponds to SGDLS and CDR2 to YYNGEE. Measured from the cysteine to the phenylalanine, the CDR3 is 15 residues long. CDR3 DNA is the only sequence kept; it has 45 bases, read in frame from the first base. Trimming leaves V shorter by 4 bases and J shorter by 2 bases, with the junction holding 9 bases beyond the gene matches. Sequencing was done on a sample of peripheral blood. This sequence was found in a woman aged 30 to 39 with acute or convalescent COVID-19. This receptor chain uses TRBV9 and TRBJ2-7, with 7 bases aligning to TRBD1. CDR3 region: CASSPTPTGTYEQYF. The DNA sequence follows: TGTGCCAGCAGCCCAACCCCGACAGGGACCTACGAGCAGTACTTC.